This TCR beta chain derives from a study of human T cells and chemical hapten exposure. Regarding time point: patch test 2, 6 weeks after DPC sensitization. As to treatment: therapeutic diphenylcyclopropenone sensitization with weekly scalp DPC. This clonotype was seen more than once but under ten times. TCRdb fed the RACE reads into MiXCR, producing one record per CDR3 protein. The sample lists fewer than 100,000 distinct CDR3 sequences; roughly 11% were seen once. Specimen: whole blood, collected in connection with sensitization to the hapten diphenylcyclopropenone (DPC). The source of this sequence is a man aged 18 to 30 with alopecia areata. Some clones in this sample may be carry-over from other donors' samples.

The CDR3 DNA sequence: TGCGCCAGCAGTGAGAAGGGATGCAATCAGCCCCAGCATTTT. Protein sequence: CASSEKGCNQPQHF. This chain joins TRBV10-1 and TRBJ1-5; no definite D call. CDR3 length: 14 residues. Per germline, CDR1 WNHNN and CDR2 SYGVQD (reference sequence). Trimming removed 2 bases from V and 2 bases from J, with 7 bases in between.